This TCR beta chain was documented in a study of post-analysis software for immune sequencing data. Comments on this clonotype: Its target is not known.

Prepared libraries of TCR beta cDNA carried unique molecular identifiers. TCRdb processed the PCR reads anew with MiXCR; each CDR3 protein has one entry. The table lists approximately 630,000 distinct CDR3 sequences, roughly three fifths of them singletons, with 10% to 12% in the top ten. Germline CDR1 SGHTA, CDR2 FQGNSA. The CDR3 has 14 amino acids. V lost 5 bases and J lost 7; bases outside the gene matches: 8. Study results and limitations: By F measure, samples from a shared preparation batch strongly co-clustered. Relative to controls, patients had five TRBV segments at higher frequency, with TRBV5-6, TRBV5-1 and TRBV20-1 among these.

Sequencing was carried out using blood. The rearrangement uses TRBV7-2 and TRBJ1-2, with 9 bases aligning to TRBD1. The source is a girl aged 2 to 10 with multiple sclerosis. The CDR3 nucleotides are TGTGCCAGCAGCGTTACAGGGGGCGCCTTTGGCTACACCTTC. Its translation is CASSVTGGAFGYTF.